This T cell receptor (beta chain) was captured by sequencing in a study of blood T cell repertoires in COVID-19. As originally analysed: Counts of nucleated cells, estimated from reference gene primer amplification, were obtained. Clones were read by immunoSEQ multiplex PCR, and TCRdb kept only the in-frame ones, dropping some. That table is the source of V, J and clone size, and D and trimming were worked out from the DNA. The sample records around 470,000 clones, 85% to 90% being singletons. Specimen: peripheral blood. The sequence was collected from a man aged 18 to 29 with COVID-19, enrolled during active disease.

CDR3 sequence reads: CASSHPGGGDYNEQFF. The CDR3 coding sequence is TGCGCCAGCAGCCACCCTGGCGGGGGGGACTACAATGAGCAGTTCTTC. The gene calls are TRBV4-1 and TRBJ2-1, with 9 bases lining up with TRBD2. The CDR3 has 16 residues. The V gene's germline CDR1 is MGHRA and CDR2 YSYEKL. J gave up 3 bases and V 3 bases, and 6 bases lay outside the gene matches.